This is a list of T cell receptor beta chains from one sample in a study of human T cells and chemical hapten exposure. TCRdb independently ran MiXCR on the RACE reads; one entry per CDR3 protein. The sample has 60,000 to 65,000 distinct CDR3 sequences; 11% are singletons. The material was whole blood, obtained in connection with sensitization to the hapten diphenylcyclopropenone (DPC). The receptors shown here come from a woman in her twenties or thirties with alopecia areata. Some clones in this sample may be carry-over from other donors' samples. CDR3s include the opening cysteine and the closing phenylalanine or tryptophan. The D gene is left open where the match is weak. Rows give clone size only sometimes, using once, few, many, or a class for an expanded clone.

few,TRBV28,17,TRBD2,TRBJ2-3,CASSLRYSGRAGDTQYF,TGTGCCAGCAGTTTGCGATACAGCGGGAGGGCCGGGGATACGCAGTATTTT
NA,TRBV19,14,NA,TRBJ1-4,CASRTGAADEKLFF,TGTGCCAGTCGAACCGGAGCCGCGGATGAAAAACTGTTTTTT
few,TRBV20-1,18,TRBD2,TRBJ2-7,CSATPGTGTLAGGVEQYF,TGCAGTGCTACCCCCGGGACAGGGACCTTAGCGGGAGGGGTCGAGCAGTACTTC
few,TRBV5-6,18,NA,TRBJ2-6,CASSLDRPLGTGANVLTF,TGTGCCAGCAGCTTGGATCGGCCTTTAGGAACTGGGGCCAACGTCCTGACTTTC
few,TRBV27,14,TRBD1,TRBJ1-2,CASRVGQGAGGYTF,TGTGCCAGCAGAGTAGGACAGGGGGCAGGTGGCTACACCTTC
NA,TRBV10-2,14,NA,TRBJ1-1,CASSEPGQGPEAFF,TGCGCCAGCAGTGAGCCGGGACAAGGGCCAGAAGCTTTCTTT
few,TRBV6-4,14,NA,TRBJ1-1,CASSPGEGTASAFF,TGTGCCAGCAGCCCCGGGGAAGGGACCGCGTCGGCTTTCTTT
few,TRBV12-3/TRBV12-4,12,NA,TRBJ1-5,CASSSLPQPQHF,TGTGCCAGCAGTTCTCTCCCCCAGCCCCAGCATTTT
NA,TRBV12-3/TRBV12-4,16,TRBD2,TRBJ2-2,CASSSSSGANTGELFF,TGTGCCAGCAGCTCTTCTAGCGGGGCGAACACCGGGGAGCTGTTTTTT
many,TRBV10-3,14,NA,TRBJ1-2,CAISALTANYGYTF,TGTGCCATCAGCGCCCTGACAGCCAACTATGGCTACACCTTC
NA,TRBV29-1,13,NA,TRBJ1-1,CSVHGGTTTEAFF,TGCAGCGTTCACGGGGGAACGACCACTGAAGCTTTCTTT
many,TRBV7-6,14,TRBD1,TRBJ2-7,CASSPGQGGREQYF,TGTGCCAGCAGCCCAGGACAGGGAGGACGCGAGCAGTACTTC
many,TRBV5-5,15,NA,TRBJ1-5,CASSLVPGAGLPQHF,TGTGCCAGCAGCTTGGTACCAGGGGCGGGCCTGCCCCAGCATTTT
NA,TRBV12-3/TRBV12-4,15,NA,TRBJ2-1,CASSFAAGQYNEQFF,TGTGCCAGCAGTTTCGCAGCGGGACAGTACAATGAGCAGTTCTTC
few,TRBV12-5,17,NA,TRBJ2-2,CASGPGLKPGYTGELFF,TGTGCTAGTGGTCCCGGACTTAAGCCCGGGTACACCGGGGAGCTGTTTTTT
many,TRBV18,13,NA,TRBJ1-2,CASSPPRIDGYTF,TGTGCCAGCTCACCACCCCGGATAGATGGCTACACCTTC
NA,TRBV7-2,15,NA,TRBJ2-3,CASSLAGLPRDTQYF,TGTGCCAGCAGCTTAGCAGGGCTTCCCCGGGATACGCAGTATTTT
many,TRBV7-8,16,NA,TRBJ1-5,CASSLVGGWGNQPQHF,TGTGCCAGCAGCTTAGTCGGCGGTTGGGGCAATCAGCCCCAGCATTTT
many,TRBV9,13,NA,TRBJ1-2,CASSVEERGGYTF,TGTGCCAGCAGCGTAGAGGAACGAGGTGGCTACACCTTC
few,TRBV12-3/TRBV12-4,14,NA,TRBJ1-1,CASSRDFWNTEAFF,TGTGCCAGCAGTCGGGACTTCTGGAACACTGAAGCTTTCTTT
many,TRBV6-2/TRBV6-3,17,NA,TRBJ1-5,CASSYALRGLGNQPQHF,TGTGCCAGCAGTTATGCGTTACGGGGGCTCGGCAATCAGCCCCAGCATTTT
NA,TRBV20-1,15,TRBD2,TRBJ2-1,CSAAPPAGRYNEQFF,TGCAGTGCTGCCCCGCCAGCGGGAAGGTACAATGAGCAGTTCTTC
few,TRBV6-2/TRBV6-3,15,NA,TRBJ1-1,CASSSYGVLNTEAFF,TGTGCCAGCAGTTCCTACGGGGTACTGAACACTGAAGCTTTCTTT
many,TRBV6-6,12,NA,TRBJ2-3,CASRPQAHTQYF,TGTGCCAGCAGGCCACAGGCCCATACGCAGTATTTT
few,TRBV10-3,15,TRBD2,TRBJ2-3,CAISETSGNTDTQYF,TGTGCCATCAGTGAAACTAGCGGTAACACAGATACGCAGTATTTT
few,TRBV4-3,15,NA,TRBJ1-3,CASSQGGLPGNTIYF,TGCGCCAGCAGCCAAGGGGGCCTCCCTGGAAACACCATATATTTT
many,TRBV7-9,14,NA,TRBJ2-2,CASSLRQDTGELFF,TGTGCCAGCAGCTTGCGACAAGACACCGGGGAGCTGTTTTTT
few,TRBV28,15,TRBD1,TRBJ1-2,CASSLSEGQNYGYTF,TGTGCCAGCAGTTTATCCGAGGGACAGAACTATGGCTACACCTTC
many,TRBV6-5,19,NA,TRBJ1-1,CASSYLRPGSHSWDTEAFF,TGTGCCAGCAGTTACCTACGTCCAGGGTCACATTCTTGGGACACTGAAGCTTTCTTT
few,TRBV28,12,NA,TRBJ1-1,CASSLWSFEAFF,TGTGCCAGCAGTTTGTGGTCCTTTGAAGCTTTCTTT
many,TRBV28,13,NA,TRBJ2-2,CASGPLAIGELFF,TGTGCCAGCGGCCCCTTAGCGATCGGGGAGCTGTTTTTT
few,TRBV28,11,NA,TRBJ1-2,CASSGQYGYTF,TGTGCCAGCAGTGGACAGTATGGCTACACCTTC
many,TRBV5-1,13,NA,TRBJ2-2,CASSLANTGELFF,TGCGCCAGCAGCCTAGCGAACACCGGGGAGCTGTTTTTT
few,TRBV12-3/TRBV12-4,15,TRBD2,TRBJ2-7,CASSFNSGTTYEQYF,TGTGCCAGCAGTTTTAATAGCGGGACAACCTACGAGCAGTACTTC
NA,TRBV12-3/TRBV12-4,11,TRBD1,TRBJ2-1,CASSQGGQQFF,TGTGCCAGCAGCCAAGGGGGCCAGCAGTTCTTC
many,TRBV5-5,15,NA,TRBJ1-6,CASSLLGAYNSPLHF,TGTGCCAGCAGCTTGCTGGGCGCGTATAATTCACCCCTCCACTTT
many,TRBV4-1,14,TRBD1,TRBJ1-4,CASSEGAAGEKLFF,TGCGCCAGCAGCGAGGGGGCGGCGGGTGAAAAACTGTTTTTT
few,TRBV20-1,12,NA,TRBJ1-1,CSARGGSTEAFF,TGCAGTGCTAGGGGGGGTAGCACGGAAGCTTTCTTT
few,TRBV18,13,TRBD1,TRBJ1-1,CASSPPADRAAFF,TGTGCCAGCTCACCGCCGGCGGACAGGGCGGCTTTCTTT
many,TRBV28,16,NA,TRBJ1-1,CASSFGRIDYVTEAFF,TGTGCCAGCAGTTTCGGCAGGATCGATTATGTCACTGAAGCTTTCTTT
many,TRBV2,15,TRBD1,TRBJ1-5,CASSGPGQGYQPQHF,TGTGCCAGCAGTGGTCCTGGACAGGGCTATCAGCCCCAGCATTTT
few,TRBV3-1,17,TRBD2,TRBJ2-7,CASSHPNMASGAYEQYF,TGTGCCAGCAGCCACCCCAATATGGCTAGCGGGGCCTACGAGCAGTACTTC
few,TRBV5-1,14,NA,TRBJ1-2,CASSLTEPVYGYTF,TGCGCCAGCAGCCTTACCGAACCAGTTTATGGCTACACCTTC
many,TRBV7-9,12,NA,TRBJ1-6,CASSSINSPLHF,TGTGCCAGCAGCTCGATCAATTCACCCCTCCACTTT
NA,TRBV28,15,TRBD2,TRBJ2-7,CASSSGGAGAYEQYF,TGTGCCAGCAGTTCGGGCGGAGCGGGAGCGTACGAGCAGTACTTC
many,TRBV7-8,17,TRBD1,TRBJ2-5,CASSLPRQGDRQETQYF,TGTGCCAGCAGCTTACCTAGACAGGGGGATCGACAAGAGACCCAGTACTTC
NA,TRBV7-2,14,NA,TRBJ2-1,CASRFGGTIDEQFF,TGTGCCAGCAGATTCGGCGGGACGATAGATGAGCAGTTCTTC
many,TRBV7-9,14,TRBD2,TRBJ2-5,CASSLVIAGETQYF,TGTGCCAGCAGCTTAGTCATAGCGGGGGAGACCCAGTACTTC
many,TRBV7-2,15,NA,TRBJ2-1,CASSLSGSSYNEQFF,TGTGCCAGCAGCTTATCCGGGAGCTCCTACAATGAGCAGTTCTTC
NA,TRBV30,14,NA,TRBJ1-6,CAWSVPQYNSPLHF,TGTGCCTGGAGTGTACCTCAATATAATTCACCCCTCCACTTT
NA,TRBV11-1,15,NA,TRBJ2-7,CASSRIGTWDDEQYF,TGTGCCAGCAGCCGAATAGGGACTTGGGACGACGAGCAGTACTTC
few,TRBV6-1,14,NA,TRBJ1-1,CASSDGTVNTEAFF,TGTGCCAGCAGTGACGGGACGGTGAACACTGAAGCTTTCTTT
many,TRBV12-3/TRBV12-4,16,NA,TRBJ2-1,CASIARGPSSYNEQFF,TGTGCCAGCATCGCTCGGGGGCCGAGCTCCTACAATGAGCAGTTCTTC
few,TRBV27,14,NA,TRBJ1-4,CASSARPKNSPQLF,TGTGCCAGCAGTGCCCGCCCCAAAAACTCCCCCCAGCTTTTT
many,TRBV6-5,17,NA,TRBJ2-2,CASSASSLLGADGELFF,TGTGCCAGCAGTGCCTCTTCCCTATTGGGGGCGGACGGGGAGCTGTTTTTT
few,TRBV14,14,TRBD1,TRBJ2-2,CASSRTGVTGELFF,TGTGCCAGCAGCCGGACAGGGGTCACCGGGGAGCTGTTTTTT
few,TRBV9,14,TRBD1,TRBJ2-7,CASSDRDRGYEQYF,TGTGCCAGCAGCGACCGGGACAGAGGCTACGAGCAGTACTTC
many,TRBV29-1,11,TRBD2,TRBJ2-1,CSVVGEGEQFF,TGCAGCGTTGTGGGGGAGGGTGAGCAGTTCTTC
few,TRBV30,12,NA,TRBJ2-2,CAWSRGTGELFF,TGTGCCTGGAGCAGGGGCACCGGGGAGCTGTTTTTT
few,TRBV29-1,14,NA,TRBJ2-1,CSVETVISYNEQFF,TGCAGCGTTGAGACAGTAATCTCCTACAATGAGCAGTTCTTC